This TCR beta chain appears in the sequencing data of a study of prognosis after radiotherapy for stage I lung cancer. Points from the study as a whole: Reportedly, the usage of TRBV and TRBJ genes was not the same in patients with and without metastases.

As to this clonotype: Its antigen remains unknown.

TCR beta CDR3 amplification from genomic DNA was performed by two-round multiplex PCR. Every TRBV and TRBJ gene had its own specific primer in first-round PCR. TCRdb re-analysed the multiplex PCR reads in MiXCR, keeping a single row per CDR3 protein. The table includes about 25,000 distinct CDR3 sequences, about 36% detected once. There are 15 residues in the CDR3. V lost 3 bases and J lost 7; bases outside the gene matches: 4. From germline, CDR1 is LNHDA and CDR2 SQIVND (reference sequence). This specimen was PBMCs, taken before or after stereotactic body radiation therapy (not recorded which). V and J are TRBV19 and TRBJ2-7; 15 bases map to TRBD2. The clonotype was recovered from a donor aged 50 or older with non-small cell lung cancer. The CDR3 here is CASSMGTSGGREQYF. The CDR3 nucleotides read TGTGCCAGTAGTATGGGGACTAGCGGGGGGCGTGAGCAGTACTTC.